The 19 T cell receptor beta chains below come from one sample, sequenced in a study of post-analysis software for immune sequencing data. Study observations and caveats: In patients, about 5 TRBV segments were more frequent than in controls, with TRBV5-6, TRBV5-1 and TRBV20-1 among them.

No cognate antigen is known for these TCRs. Each TCR beta cDNA library carried unique molecular identifiers. MiXCR was run by TCRdb on the PCR reads, yielding one entry per CDR3 protein. This sample has 550,000 to 700,000 distinct CDR3 sequences; roughly 40% occur once, and the top ten carry around 1.7%. The sample taken for sequencing was blood. Receptor source: a girl aged 5 to 17 with multiple sclerosis.

This chain links TRBV6-6 with TRBJ1-1; no clear D gene. There are 15 residues in the CDR3. Trimming left V 8 bases short and J 0 bases short, with 16 bases between. The germline gives CDR1 MNHNY, CDR2 SVGAGI (reference sequence). The CDR3 DNA reads TGTGCCAGCCTTCTGTCCGCGGGGATGAACACTGAAGCTTTCTTT. It yields the protein CASLLSAGMNTEAFF.

The rearrangement joins TRBV29-1 to TRBJ2-5; 12 nucleotides align to TRBD2. Germline lookup yields CDR1 SQVTM and CDR2 ANQGSEA. The CDR3 runs to 14 residues. V lost 7 bases and J lost 5; bases outside the gene matches: 8. The CDR3 DNA reads as TGCAGCGCTTCTAGCGGGAGGGCCACGGAGACCCAGTACTTC. Amino acids: CSASSGRATETQYF.

This clonotype came up a few times. The gene calls are TRBV20-1 and TRBJ2-5; D might be TRBD2 (7 bases). Trimming took off 7 bases at V and 2 bases at J, with 11 bases between the two ends. This CDR3 has 12 residues. Germline CDR1 and CDR2: DFQATT and SNEGSKA (reference sequence). Written as DNA, the CDR3 is TGCAGTGGCGGGGGCGCACAAGAGACCCAGTACTTC. Residues: CSGGGAQETQYF.

V is TRBV12-3 or TRBV12-4 and J is TRBJ2-1; 7 bases fit TRBD2. With 5 bases clipped from V and 0 bases from J, the junction kept 4 bases outside the gene matches. The CDR3 is made up of 15 amino acids. The DNA of the CDR3 is TGTGCCAGCAGTACTAGCGCGAGCTCCTACAATGAGCAGTTCTTC. Protein sequence: CASSTSASSYNEQFF.

This chain connects TRBV6-2 or TRBV6-3 to TRBJ1-5, with 7 bases matching TRBD1. With V trimmed by 2 bases and J by 4 bases, 17 bases remained unmatched. The CDR3 consists of 19 residues. Germline CDR1 MNHEY, CDR2 SVGEGT. CDR3: CASSYVMGFRQGENQPQHF. The CDR3 coding sequence is TGTGCCAGCAGTTACGTCATGGGGTTCAGACAGGGTGAAAATCAGCCCCAGCATTTT.

The gene calls are TRBV29-1 and TRBJ2-1, with TRBD2 identical over 9 bases. Germline loops: CDR1 SQVTM, CDR2 ANQGSEA. CDR3 size: 14 residues. With V trimmed by 1 base and J by 3 bases, 1 base remained unmatched. The CDR3 sequence is CSVEGLAVYNEQFF. For the CDR3, the DNA is TGCAGCGTTGAAGGACTAGCGGTCTACAATGAGCAGTTCTTC.

This clonotype has a handful of counts. The chain has TRBV12-3 or TRBV12-4 and TRBJ2-1, with TRBD2 identical over 9 bases. This CDR3 is built from 15 residues. With V trimmed by 3 bases and J by 5 bases, 5 bases remained unmatched. CDR3 residues: CASSLRLADHNEQFF. Written as DNA, the CDR3 is TGTGCCAGCAGTTTGCGACTAGCGGATCACAATGAGCAGTTCTTC.

V gene TRBV6-5 combines with J gene TRBJ2-7, with D unresolved. V lost 6 bases and J 7 bases, leaving 16 bases between the germline ends. This CDR3 is built from 13 residues. Germline CDR1 and CDR2: MNHEY and SVGAGI. The CDR3 loop is CASRPLSRWEQYF. As DNA, the CDR3 is TGTGCCAGCAGACCACTATCCCGGTGGGAGCAGTACTTC.

This clonotype was seen a few times. Compared with germline, one end of the junction differs, possibly owing to a read error. The rearrangement links TRBV27 to TRBJ2-1, with 11 nucleotides matching TRBD2. CDR1 is MNHEY, CDR2 SMNVEV, per germline (reference sequence). CDR3 length equals 16 residues. CDR3 region: CASSFLAGGTYNKQFF. DNA of the CDR3: TGTGCCAGCAGTTTTCTAGCGGGGGGTACCTACAATAAGCAGTTCTTC.

This clonotype was seen a handful of times. The rearrangement links TRBV12-3 or TRBV12-4 to TRBJ2-5; D remains unclear. The J call may be incorrect, as the DNA end agrees better with TRBJ2-1. This CDR3 is built from 11 residues. The CDR3 here is CASSSQETQFF. The DNA for the CDR3 is TGTGCCAGCAGTAGCCAAGAGACCCAGTTCTTC.

As regards this clonotype: One end of the junction varies from germline; a read error may be responsible. The chain carries TRBV5-1 and TRBJ2-6, with 8 positions matching TRBD1. Looked up from germline, CDR1 is SGHRS and CDR2 is YFSETQ. The CDR3 is made up of 15 amino acids. DNA for the CDR3: TGCGCCAGCAGCCCACCCGATCAGGGGGCCAACGTCCTGATTTTC. It encodes CASSPPDQGANVLIF.

V and J are TRBV6-5 and TRBJ2-5; 8 bases line up with TRBD1. Trimming removed 5 bases from V and 4 bases from J; junction bases left unmatched: 12. CDR1 is MNHEY, CDR2 SVGAGI, per germline. CDR3 length: 16 amino acids. The DNA of the CDR3 is TGTGCCAGCAGTCTCCGAACCAGGACAGGGCGAGAGACCCAGTACTTC. This encodes CASSLRTRTGRETQYF.

This clonotype was detected only a few times. The chain combines TRBV12-3 or TRBV12-4 with TRBJ1-2; D unresolved. CDR3 length equals 12 residues. Between the trimmed V and J ends, which lost 7 bases and 3 bases, there was a span of 9 bases. The CDR3, as DNA: TGTGCCAGCACTGCCCTTTACTATGGCTACACCTTC. This gives the protein CASTALYYGYTF.

This clonotype was counted a single time. V gene TRBV30 combines with J gene TRBJ2-1; the D is unclear. The V end lost 0 bases, the J end lost 6 bases, and 15 bases lay between the germline ends. This CDR3 region has 15 residues. Germline V lookup: CDR1 GTSNPN, CDR2 SVGIG (reference sequence). The CDR3 is CAWSVGSRRGNEQFF. The DNA for the CDR3 is TGTGCCTGGAGTGTAGGCTCCCGTAGAGGCAATGAGCAGTTCTTC.

In DNA, the CDR3 is TGCAGCGTCTATTTAGGACAGGGCCGCTATGGCTACACCTTC. Protein: CSVYLGQGRYGYTF. The chain has TRBV29-1 and TRBJ1-2; 8 nucleotides line up with TRBD1. Per germline, CDR1 SQVTM and CDR2 ANQGSEA. V was pared by 6 bases and J by 4 bases, with 10 bases of the junction left unmatched. CDR3 length: 14 residues.

V and J are TRBV29-1 and TRBJ1-2; a weak D match, TRBD1 (6 bases). V lost 2 bases to trimming and J lost 6 bases, with 13 bases between them. The CDR3 runs 13 residues. The germline CDR1 and CDR2 sequences are SQVTM and ANQGSEA. CDR3 sequence: CSVEWGASDGYTF. In nucleotides, the CDR3 is TGCAGCGTTGAATGGGGGGCCAGCGATGGCTACACCTTC. The entire variable domain, with the rest obtained from reference TRBV29-1 and TRBJ1-2, is as follows: SAVISQKPSRDICQRGTSLTIQCQVDSQVTMMFWYRQQPGQSLTLIATANQGSEATYESGFVIDKFPISRPNLTFSTLTVSNMSPEDSSIYLCSVEWGASDGYTFGSGTRLTVV.

The chain recombines TRBV12-3 or TRBV12-4 with TRBJ2-5; 7 bases are shared with TRBD1. This CDR3 has 16 amino acids. V dropped 3 bases and J dropped 0; count of bases not matched to a gene: 7. This CDR3 reads CASSLRQGPYQETQYF. CDR3 sequence (DNA): TGTGCCAGCAGTTTGAGACAGGGACCCTACCAAGAGACCCAGTACTTC.

This clonotype occurred once. The chain carries TRBV3-1 and TRBJ1-2, with TRBD1 matching over 9 bases. The CDR3 is 15 residues long. Germline V gene lookup returns CDR1 LGHDT and CDR2 YNNKEL (reference sequence). With 1 base clipped from V and 5 bases from J, the junction kept 5 bases outside the gene matches. The CDR3, as DNA: TGTGCCAGCAGCCAAGGGTACAGGGGGCCTTATGGCTACACCTTC. Translating it yields CASSQGYRGPYGYTF. Supplemented by reference TRBV3-1 and TRBJ1-2, the full variable domain reads DTAVSQTPKYLVTQMGNDKSIKCEQNLGHDTMYWYKQDSKKFLKIMFSYNNKELIINETVPNRFSPKSPDKAHLNLHINSLELGDSAVYFCASSQGYRGPYGYTFGSGTRLTVV.

This sequence joins TRBV7-8 and TRBJ2-1, with D possibly TRBD2 on 5 matching bases. With 2 bases removed from V and 7 bases from J, the gap between germline ends came to 27 bases. Germline V gives CDR1 SGHVS, CDR2 FQNEAQ. There are 19 residues in the CDR3. This chain's CDR3 is CASSLLTRESVRSRNEQFF. As DNA, the CDR3 is TGTGCCAGCAGCTTACTCACGAGGGAGAGTGTAAGAAGCAGGAATGAGCAGTTCTTC. The whole variable domain, filled in from reference TRBV7-8 and TRBJ2-1, reads GAGVSQSPRYKVAKRGQDVALRCDPISGHVSLFWYQQALGQGPEFLTYFQNEAQLDKSGLPSDRFFAERPEGSVSTLKIQRTQQEDSAVYLCASSLLTRESVRSRNEQFFGPGTRLTVL.